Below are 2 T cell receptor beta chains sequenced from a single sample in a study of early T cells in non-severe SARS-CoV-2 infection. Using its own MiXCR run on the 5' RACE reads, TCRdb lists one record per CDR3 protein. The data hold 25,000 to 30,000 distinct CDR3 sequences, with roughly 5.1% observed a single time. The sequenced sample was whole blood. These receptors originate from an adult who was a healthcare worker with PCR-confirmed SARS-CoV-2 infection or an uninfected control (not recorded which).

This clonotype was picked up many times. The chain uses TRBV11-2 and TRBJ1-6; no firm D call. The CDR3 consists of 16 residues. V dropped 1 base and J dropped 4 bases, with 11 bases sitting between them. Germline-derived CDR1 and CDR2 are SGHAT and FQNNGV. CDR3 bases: TGTGCCAGCAGCTTAGCCGCAACAGCTTATAATTCACCCCTCCACTTT. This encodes CASSLAATAYNSPLHF.

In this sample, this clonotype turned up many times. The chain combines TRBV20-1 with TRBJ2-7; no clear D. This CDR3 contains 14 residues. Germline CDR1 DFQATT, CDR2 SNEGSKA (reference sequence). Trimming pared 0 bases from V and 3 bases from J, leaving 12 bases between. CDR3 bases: TGCAGTGCTAGAGATCTCCAACTCCTCTACGAGCAGTACTTC. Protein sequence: CSARDLQLLYEQYF.